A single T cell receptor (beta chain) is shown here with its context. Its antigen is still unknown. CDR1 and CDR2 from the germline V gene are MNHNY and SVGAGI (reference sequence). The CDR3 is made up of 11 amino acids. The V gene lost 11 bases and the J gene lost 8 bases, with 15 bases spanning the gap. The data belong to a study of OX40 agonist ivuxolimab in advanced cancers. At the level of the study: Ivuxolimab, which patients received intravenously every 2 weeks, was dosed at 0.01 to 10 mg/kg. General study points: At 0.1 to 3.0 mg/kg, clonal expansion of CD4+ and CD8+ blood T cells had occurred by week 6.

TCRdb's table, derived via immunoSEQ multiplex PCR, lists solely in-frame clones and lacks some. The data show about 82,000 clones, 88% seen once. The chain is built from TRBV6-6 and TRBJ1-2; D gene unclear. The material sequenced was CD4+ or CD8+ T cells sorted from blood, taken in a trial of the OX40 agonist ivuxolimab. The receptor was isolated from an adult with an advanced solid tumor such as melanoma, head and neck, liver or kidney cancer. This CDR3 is CAAARSRGYTF. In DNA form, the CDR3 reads TGTGCCGCGGCTCGCTCAAGGGGCTACACCTTC.